A selection of T cell receptor beta chains follows, all from one sample in a study of blood T cell repertoires in COVID-19. Measured with immunoSEQ multiplex PCR; TCRdb has only the in-frame clones, and not every one. The sample yields more than 95,000 clones, around 90% seen once. The sequenced sample consisted of peripheral blood. These receptors all stem from a human donor in a cohort sampled during active COVID-19. The CDR3 runs from the conserved cysteine through the conserved F or W. D genes are given only for firm matches. The size entry is marked missing in some rows and otherwise reads once, few, many or a size class.

cdr3_nt cdr3_aa j_call clone_size d_call v_call
TGTGCCAGCGGACTAGCGGGGGGTTACGAGCAGTACTTC CASGLAGGYEQYF TRBJ2-7 . TRBD2 TRBV7-9
TGTGCCAGCTCACCGTCCGGGACAGGGGGCGCGAGACAAGAGACCCAGTACTTC CASSPSGTGGARQETQYF TRBJ2-5 . TRBD1 TRBV18
TGTGCCAGCAGCTTGCGACAGGGGGATCAGCCCCAGCATTTT CASSLRQGDQPQHF TRBJ1-5 . TRBD1 TRBV7-3
TGCGCCAGCAGCTTGAACGGGGGGGCCGGTACCAAAAACATTCAGTACTTC CASSLNGGAGTKNIQYF TRBJ2-4 . TRBD2 TRBV5-1
TGTGCCAGCAGCTTAGTAGCAGGGTTTAATGAAAAACTGTTTTTT CASSLVAGFNEKLFF TRBJ1-4 . . TRBV7-8
TGTGCCAGCTCTATAGCGGGAGGGAGCACAGATACGCAGTATTTT CASSIAGGSTDTQYF TRBJ2-3 . TRBD2 TRBV7-9
TGTGCCAGCAGCTTAGCGCCGGGTAACACAGATACGCAGTATTTT CASSLAPGNTDTQYF TRBJ2-3 . . TRBV11-1
TGTGCCAGCAGCTTAAATCGACAGAACACTGAAGCTTTCTTT CASSLNRQNTEAFF TRBJ1-1 once . TRBV7-3
TGTGCCAGCAGTTACGACAGGCCGAAAAATTCACCCCTCCACTTT CASSYDRPKNSPLHF TRBJ1-6 . . TRBV6-6
TGTGCCAGCAGCCCGGCCGAGAGGCGGTCCACCGGGGAGCTGTTTTTT CASSPAERRSTGELFF TRBJ2-2 . . TRBV5-4
TGTGCCAGCAGCCTAACCGGGACAGCACAAGAGACCCAGTACTTC CASSLTGTAQETQYF TRBJ2-5 . TRBD1 TRBV7-2
TGTGCCAGCAGCCCCCGATTGGCCTATGGCTACACCTTC CASSPRLAYGYTF TRBJ1-2 . . TRBV9
TGCGCCAGCAGCCAAGTATCAGGGGGTAGCACAGAAGCTTTCTTT CASSQVSGGSTEAFF TRBJ1-1 . TRBD1 TRBV4-1
TGTGCCAGCAGTCGTCTCTCATGGGCTGAGCAGTTCTTC CASSRLSWAEQFF TRBJ2-1 . . TRBV6-2/TRBV6-3
TGTGCCAGCAGCAAATTGGACAGGAACTACGAGCAGTACTTC CASSKLDRNYEQYF TRBJ2-7 few TRBD1 TRBV11-2
TGTGCCATCAGCAACAGGGATAACTATGGCTACACCTTC CAISNRDNYGYTF TRBJ1-2 . . TRBV10-3
TGTGCCAGCAGTGGGACAGGGGGGGTACAAGAGACCCAGTACTTC CASSGTGGVQETQYF TRBJ2-5 . TRBD1 TRBV2
TGTGCCAGCAGTTTATACTCCCCTAGTGCCCCCAATAGATATAGCAATCAGCCCCAGCATTTT CASSLYSPSAPNRYSNQPQHF TRBJ1-5 . . TRBV27
TGTGCCAGCTCACCGATAGGGATGGACACAACTAATGAAAAACTGTTTTTT CASSPIGMDTTNEKLFF TRBJ1-4 . . TRBV18
TGTGCCAGCAGCGGCGGGGCGGGCACAGATACGCAGTATTTT CASSGGAGTDTQYF TRBJ2-3 . . TRBV9
TGTGCCAGCAGTACGAGCGGTCCCTACGAGCAGTACTTC CASSTSGPYEQYF TRBJ2-7 . . TRBV6-2/TRBV6-3
TGTGCCAGCAGCTTGGGCAGGGCGGCTGGAAACACCATATATTTT CASSLGRAAGNTIYF TRBJ1-3 . . TRBV5-4
TGCGCCAGCAGCTCCCCGGGGGGAACCGGGGAGCTGTTTTTT CASSSPGGTGELFF TRBJ2-2 . TRBD2 TRBV5-1
TGTGCCACCCAGGGATTTGCTGGGTACGAGCAGTACTTC CATQGFAGYEQYF TRBJ2-7 . . TRBV7-8
TGTGCCAGTAGTATAGGATGGGGGGACGGTGAGACCCAGTACTTC CASSIGWGDGETQYF TRBJ2-5 . . TRBV19
TGCGCCAGCAGCCAAGATCCTCGGGGGGGCACAGATACGCAGTATTTT CASSQDPRGGTDTQYF TRBJ2-3 once TRBD2 TRBV4-3
TGTGCCAGCAGCCAAGGACAGGGAAAATCCTACGAGCAGTACTTC CASSQGQGKSYEQYF TRBJ2-7 . TRBD1 TRBV14
TGCGCCAGCAGCTTCTCGGGACAGGGCTCGAACGGGGAGCTGTTTTTT CASSFSGQGSNGELFF TRBJ2-2 few TRBD1 TRBV5-1
TGTGCCAGAAGCTTCGAGGGGGCCTCGTCAATCGATGGCTACACCTTC CARSFEGASSIDGYTF TRBJ1-2 . TRBD1 TRBV5-3
TGTGCCAGCAAGAACTTCGGGAAAACTGAAGCTTTCTTT CASKNFGKTEAFF TRBJ1-1 . . TRBV5-8
TGTGCCAGCAGTTCCCCGTCCCGGGACAGGGTTAATGAGCAGTTCTTC CASSSPSRDRVNEQFF TRBJ2-1 . TRBD1 TRBV27
TGTGCCAGCAGCGTAGCTCGGGAGGGGTACGAGCAGTACTTC CASSVAREGYEQYF TRBJ2-7 . TRBD2 TRBV9
TGTGCCAGCAGCTGGCAGGGTTCTAATGAAAAACTGTTTTTT CASSWQGSNEKLFF TRBJ1-4 . . TRBV5-4
TGTGCCAGCAGCGACATATCTGGGGCCAACGTCCTGACTTTC CASSDISGANVLTF TRBJ2-6 . . TRBV6-5
TGTGCCACCCATGAGCGGAGCAATCAGCCCCAGCATTTT CATHERSNQPQHF TRBJ1-5 . . TRBV19
TGTGCCAGCAGCTCAGTACGGGACAGGGTATTGGGGACTGAAGCTTTCTTT CASSSVRDRVLGTEAFF TRBJ1-1 . TRBD1 TRBV7-2
TGTGCCAGCAGCTCCAGGCTAGCTTCTTATGGGGGGGAGCAGTTCTTC CASSSRLASYGGEQFF TRBJ2-1 . . TRBV5-4
TGCGCCAGCAGCGGGGGGACTAGCGCACAAGAGACCCAGTACTTC CASSGGTSAQETQYF TRBJ2-5 . TRBD2 TRBV5-1
TGCGCCAGCAGCCGGATACATGGCGGGGAGACGAACACCGGGGAGCTGTTTTTT CASSRIHGGETNTGELFF TRBJ2-2 . . TRBV4-1
TGTGCCAGCTCACCACCGGGGGCAGGAAACACTGAAGCTTTCTTT CASSPPGAGNTEAFF TRBJ1-1 once . TRBV18
TGCGCCAGCAGCCCGGGACAGGGGGCGGTGTACGAAAAACTGTTTTTT CASSPGQGAVYEKLFF TRBJ1-4 few TRBD1 TRBV5-1
TGTGCCAGTAGCCCAAGGACAGGGGGCTACTATGGCTACACCTTC CASSPRTGGYYGYTF TRBJ1-2 . TRBD1 TRBV19
TGTGCCAGCAAGGGACTAGCGGGACCCTACGAGCAGTACTTC CASKGLAGPYEQYF TRBJ2-7 . TRBD2 TRBV2
TGTGCCAGTACCGCGAGCGGGGCCCTGTACAATGAGCAGTTCTTC CASTASGALYNEQFF TRBJ2-1 . TRBD2 TRBV19